The 19 T cell receptor beta chains below come from one sample, sequenced in a study of CD8+ T cells in alopecia areata. RNA, once extracted, was reverse transcribed into cDNA for use as the sequencing template. TCRdb keeps only in-frame clones here, not all; method: immunoSEQ multiplex PCR. The sample consists of roughly 180,000 clones, roughly 60% of them appearing once. Sequencing used CD4+ T cells sorted from blood, obtained at week 0. The receptors here all came from a human donor with alopecia areata.

The CDR3 coding sequence is TGTGCCTGGAGGGCAGGGGATTACTGGGTTTCCTACGAGCAGTACTTC. Protein product: CAWRAGDYWVSYEQYF. J is TRBJ2-7 and V is TRBV30; D is possibly TRBD1 (6 bases). The CDR3 is made up of 16 amino acids. The germline V gene encodes CDR1 GTSNPN and CDR2 SVGIG (reference sequence). Trimming pared 3 bases from V and 1 base from J, leaving 19 bases between.

The table lists this clone with a few counts. The chain carries TRBV29-1 and TRBJ2-1; no reliable D call. Between the trimmed V and J ends, which lost 4 bases and 3 bases, there was a span of 13 bases. The length of the CDR3 is 14 residues. Germline assignment: CDR1 SQVTM and CDR2 ANQGSEA. The CDR3 region is CSVGPLANYNEQFF. The CDR3 DNA reads TGCAGCGTTGGCCCGCTGGCCAACTACAATGAGCAGTTCTTC.

CDR3 in amino acids: CASSLGTGFPGYTF. The DNA for the CDR3 is TGTGCCAGCAGCTTGGGGACAGGGTTCCCTGGCTACACCTTC. The V call is TRBV5-6, the J call TRBJ1-2; 8 bases agree with TRBD1. The germline gives CDR1 SGHDT, CDR2 YYEEEE. There are 14 residues in the CDR3. Trimming at V came to 0 bases and at J to 7 bases, leaving 5 bases not matched to a gene.

The chain is built from TRBV5-6 and TRBJ2-1; D not certain. The germline gives CDR1 SGHDT, CDR2 YYEEEE. There are 11 residues in the CDR3. Trimming stripped 0 bases from V and 9 bases from J, with 4 bases between. DNA for the CDR3: TGTGCCAGCAGCTTGGCTAGTGAGCAGTTCTTC. This translates into CASSLASEQFF. The full variable domain, its missing parts supplied by reference TRBV5-6 and TRBJ2-1, is DAGVTQSPTHLIKTRGQQVTLRCSPKSGHDTVSWYQQALGQGPQFIFQYYEEEERQRGNFPDRFSGHQFPNYSSELNVNALLLGDSALYLCASSLASEQFFGPGTRLTVL.

V and J are TRBV29-1 and TRBJ1-2; no reliable D call. The CDR3 extends over 11 amino acids. Deletions cut 0 bases from V and 9 bases from J, with 8 bases between. Germline CDR1 and CDR2: SQVTM and ANQGSEA. The CDR3 sequence is CSVEEPRSYTF. In nucleotides, the CDR3 is TGCAGCGTTGAAGAGCCCCGTAGCTACACCTTC.

This clone was seen a single time. This chain joins TRBV30 and TRBJ1-1, with TRBD1 matching over 7 bases. Germline loops: CDR1 GTSNPN, CDR2 SVGIG (reference sequence). Trimming at V came to 2 bases and at J to 5 bases, leaving 5 bases not matched to a gene. This CDR3 is built from 13 residues. This CDR3 reads CAWSRQGRTEAFF. The CDR3 DNA sequence: TGTGCCTGGAGTCGACAGGGAAGGACTGAAGCTTTCTTT.

The V call is TRBV2, the J call TRBJ2-7, with a weak D call TRBD2 (5 bases). The CDR3 is made up of 13 amino acids. V was pared by 4 bases and J by 0 bases, with 7 bases between. The germline gives CDR1 SNHLY, CDR2 FYNNEI. CDR3 protein: CASSVEGSYEQYF. The CDR3 DNA sequence: TGTGCCAGCAGTGTAGAGGGCTCCTACGAGCAGTACTTC. Variable domain in full (rest from reference TRBV2 and TRBJ2-7): EPEVTQTPSHQVTQMGQEVILRCVPISNHLYFYWYRQILGQKVEFLVSFYNNEISEKSEIFDDQFSVERPDGSNFTLKIRSTKLEDSAMYFCASSVEGSYEQYFGPGTRLTVT.

The chain couples TRBV2 to TRBJ1-2, with D tentatively TRBD1 (6 bases). CDR1 and CDR2 from the germline V gene are SNHLY and FYNNEI. The CDR3 is 13 amino acids. The V gene lost 7 bases and the J gene lost 7 bases, with 16 bases spanning the gap. CDR3 amino acids: CASNQGLSGGYTF. DNA for the CDR3: TGTGCCAGCAATCAGGGGTTATCGGGTGGCTACACCTTC.

V usage is TRBV30 and J usage is TRBJ1-5; perhaps TRBD1 as D (6 bases). Trimming removed 0 bases at V and 6 bases at J, with 12 bases between. The CDR3 length is 14 residues. Germline CDR1 reads GTSNPN; CDR2 reads SVGIG (reference sequence). The CDR3 coding sequence is TGTGCCTGGAGTGTAAGTACAGGGTCTCAGCCCCAGCATTTT. Amino acids: CAWSVSTGSQPQHF.

The chain employs TRBV2 and TRBJ2-5, with D maybe TRBD2 (6 bases). V was clipped by 5 bases and J by 4 bases, with 11 bases between them. Germline V gene data show CDR1 as SNHLY and CDR2 as FYNNEI. CDR3 length: 13 residues. CDR3 DNA: TGTGCCAGCAGTTCCGGGACTTTAGAGACCCAGTACTTC. Amino acid sequence: CASSSGTLETQYF.

The V call is TRBV19, the J call TRBJ2-3; 10 nucleotides align to TRBD1. The length of the CDR3 is 14 residues. The germline V gene has CDR1 LNHDA and CDR2 SQIVND (reference sequence). The trim removed 7 bases at V and 7 bases at J, leaving 8 bases unmatched. Written as DNA, the CDR3 is TGTGCCAGTACCCTAGGGACAGGGGAACATACGCAGTATTTT. Its protein product is CASTLGTGEHTQYF.

V is TRBV5-4 and J is TRBJ2-1, with D perhaps being TRBD1 or TRBD2 (5 bases each). CDR1 is SGHNT, CDR2 YYREEE, per germline (reference sequence). This CDR3 is built from 15 residues. V gave up 2 bases and J gave up 9 bases, with 18 bases separating them. CDR3 in amino acids: CASSFRDRNYPEQFF. In DNA, the CDR3 is TGTGCCAGCAGCTTCCGGGACCGGAACTACCCTGAGCAGTTCTTC.

The chain couples TRBV30 to TRBJ1-4, with unresolved D. Germline CDR1 GTSNPN, CDR2 SVGIG (reference sequence). V shed 0 bases and J shed 8 bases, with 10 bases lying between them. The CDR3 is 13 amino acids. CDR3 amino acids: CAWSVGNSEKLFF. The CDR3 DNA is TGTGCCTGGAGTGTCGGCAACTCCGAAAAACTGTTTTTT.

The CDR3 loop reads CASSEATQWTGELFF. CDR3 DNA: TGTGCCAGCAGTGAAGCCACTCAATGGACCGGGGAGCTGTTTTTT. The rearrangement joins TRBV25-1 to TRBJ2-2, with D hard to call. The V and J ends lost 2 bases and 5 bases respectively, with 12 bases between them. Germline V gives CDR1 MGHDK, CDR2 SYGVNS. CDR3 length equals 15 residues. The complete variable domain, with remaining parts taken from reference TRBV25-1 and TRBJ2-2, reads EADIYQTPRYLVIGTGKKITLECSQTMGHDKMYWYQQDPGMELHLIHYSYGVNSTEKGDLSSESTVSRIRTEHFPLTLESARPSHTSQYLCASSEATQWTGELFFGEGSRLTVL.

This clone was detected a few times. This chain connects TRBV5-1 to TRBJ2-1; 14 bases are shared with TRBD2. Germline CDR1 and CDR2: SGHRS and YFSETQ. The CDR3 spans 15 residues. V was pared by 4 bases and J by 5 bases, with 2 bases of the junction left unmatched. The CDR3 spells CASSPGLAGDNEQFF. The DNA for the CDR3 is TGCGCCAGCAGCCCGGGACTAGCGGGGGACAATGAGCAGTTCTTC.

About this clone: A junction end diverges from the germline sequence, so it may reflect a read error. Here the CDR3 reads CASSEYGTTKTGELFF. The CDR3 nucleotides are TGTGCCAGCAGCGAATACGGGACAACGAAGACCGGGGAGCTGTTTTTT. The chain has TRBV9 and TRBJ2-2, with D possibly matching TRBD1 (6 bases). Germline values: CDR1 SGDLS, CDR2 YYNGEE. The length of the CDR3 is 16 residues.

This rearrangement joins TRBV27 to TRBJ1-2; 7 nucleotides match TRBD1. This CDR3 region has 14 residues. V lost 6 bases to trimming and J lost 5 bases; unmatched junction nucleotides: 9. CDR1 is MNHEY and CDR2 is SMNVEV in the germline V gene (reference sequence). The CDR3 region has the DNA TGTGCCAGCAGGCAACAGGGGAGGGGGTATGGCTACACCTTC. It yields the protein CASRQQGRGYGYTF.

This clone was observed a single time. The chain combines TRBV27 with TRBJ1-5; D gene unclear. CDR1 is MNHEY, CDR2 SMNVEV, per germline (reference sequence). The CDR3 consists of 13 residues. Between the trimmed V and J ends, which lost 2 bases and 1 base, there was a span of 3 bases. The CDR3 sequence: CASSLVSNQPQHF. The CDR3 nucleotides read TGTGCCAGCAGTTTAGTCAGCAATCAGCCCCAGCATTTT.

Only a few counts were recorded for this clone. The chain is built from TRBV29-1 and TRBJ2-2; D remains unclear. The length of the CDR3 is 14 residues. V lost 3 bases and J lost 0, with 8 bases in between. In germline, CDR1 is SQVTM, CDR2 ANQGSEA. The CDR3 is CSVDLASNTGELFF. CDR3 DNA: TGCAGCGTTGACCTCGCTTCGAACACCGGGGAGCTGTTTTTT.